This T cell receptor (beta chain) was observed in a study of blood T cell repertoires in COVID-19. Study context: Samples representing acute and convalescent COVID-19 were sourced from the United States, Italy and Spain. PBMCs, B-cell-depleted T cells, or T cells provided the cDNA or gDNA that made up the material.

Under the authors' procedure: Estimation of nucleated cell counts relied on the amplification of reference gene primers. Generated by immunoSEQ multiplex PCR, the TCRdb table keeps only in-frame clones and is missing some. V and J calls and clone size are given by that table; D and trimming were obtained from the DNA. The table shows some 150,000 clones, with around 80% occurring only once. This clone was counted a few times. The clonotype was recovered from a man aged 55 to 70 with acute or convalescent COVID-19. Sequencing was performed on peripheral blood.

DNA of the CDR3: TGTGCCACCAGTGACCCCCGGACAGAGTACCAAGAGACCCAGTACTTC. Translated: CATSDPRTEYQETQYF. V is TRBV24-1 and J is TRBJ2-5; maybe TRBD1 (6 bases). V was shortened by 4 bases and J by 0 bases, with 14 bases between the two germline ends. The CDR3 covers 16 residues. Germline V lookup: CDR1 KGHDR, CDR2 SFDVKD.